These 4 T cell receptor beta chains came from one sample sequenced in a study of glioma-infiltrating T cells after dendritic cell vaccination listed by TCRdb under 2016. The library was produced with the immunoSEQ multiplex PCR assay. The clones in this table, taken by TCRdb from immuneACCESS, are in-frame only. Not every clone is retained; where verified, under half of the shortfall comes from an unresolved V gene, and the cause of the rest is unknown. The sample table shows under 100,000 clones, and approximately 81% are seen once. The ten largest clones capture around 3% of the sample. Sequenced here: blood, sampled before dendritic cell vaccination. The receptors stem from a human donor with glioblastoma.

The chain recombines TRBV29-1 with TRBJ1-2; TRBD1 aligns across 7 bases. Germline CDR1 and CDR2: SQVTM and ANQGSEA. The CDR3 is made up of 11 amino acids. Unmatched junction bases numbered 5, after V lost 7 bases and J lost 6 bases. This chain's CDR3 is CSGRQGDGYTF. The CDR3 bases are TGCAGCGGTAGACAGGGTGATGGCTACACCTTC. Full variable domain (remainder filled in from reference TRBV29-1 and TRBJ1-2): SAVISQKPSRDICQRGTSLTIQCQVDSQVTMMFWYRQQPGQSLTLIATANQGSEATYESGFVIDKFPISRPNLTFSTLTVSNMSPEDSSIYLCSGRQGDGYTFGSGTRLTVV.

The CDR3 sequence: CASSPTYEQYF. Here the CDR3 DNA reads TGTGCCAGCAGTCCCACCTACGAGCAGTACTTC. The chain has TRBV2 and TRBJ2-7, with D unresolved. Germline CDR1 and CDR2: SNHLY and FYNNEI. Trimming stripped 5 bases from V and 2 bases from J, with 4 bases between. This CDR3 region has 11 residues. Complete variable domain (other parts from reference TRBV2 and TRBJ2-7): EPEVTQTPSHQVTQMGQEVILRCVPISNHLYFYWYRQILGQKVEFLVSFYNNEISEKSEIFDDQFSVERPDGSNFTLKIRSTKLEDSAMYFCASSPTYEQYFGPGTRLTVT.

CDR3 region: CASSPVAGFGNEQFF. The CDR3 coding sequence is TGTGCCAGCTCACCGGTAGCGGGCTTCGGCAATGAGCAGTTCTTC. V gene TRBV18 combines with J gene TRBJ2-1, with TRBD2 matching 7 bases. Germline V gene sequence: CDR1 KGHSH, CDR2 LQKENI. After removal of 3 bases from V and 6 bases from J, the junction contained 8 bases not matched to a gene. The CDR3 consists of 15 residues.

V and J are TRBV5-4 and TRBJ1-1; D might be TRBD1 (5 bases). The CDR3 covers 11 residues. Trimming took off 4 bases at V and 4 bases at J, with 5 bases between the two ends. In germline, CDR1 is SGHNT, CDR2 YYREEE (reference sequence). The CDR3 DNA sequence: TGTGCCAGCAGCAGGGGCACTGAAGCTTTCTTT. Its protein is CASSRGTEAFF.